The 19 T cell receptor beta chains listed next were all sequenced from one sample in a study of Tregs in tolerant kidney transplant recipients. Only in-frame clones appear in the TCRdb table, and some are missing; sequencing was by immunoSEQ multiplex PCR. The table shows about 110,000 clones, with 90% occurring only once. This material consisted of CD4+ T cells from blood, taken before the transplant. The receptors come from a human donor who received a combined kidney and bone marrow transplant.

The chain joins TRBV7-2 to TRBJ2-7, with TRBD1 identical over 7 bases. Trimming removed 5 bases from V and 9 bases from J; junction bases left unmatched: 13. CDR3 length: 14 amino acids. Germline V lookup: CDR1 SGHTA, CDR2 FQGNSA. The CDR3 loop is CASSTGTVRVGQYF. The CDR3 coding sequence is TGTGCCAGCAGCACCGGGACAGTACGGGTAGGGCAGTACTTC.

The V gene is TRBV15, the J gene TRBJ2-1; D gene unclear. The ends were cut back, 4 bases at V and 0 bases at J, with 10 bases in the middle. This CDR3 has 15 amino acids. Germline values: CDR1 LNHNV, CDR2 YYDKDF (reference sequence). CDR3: CATSKDISSYNEQFF. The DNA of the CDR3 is TGTGCCACCAGCAAAGACATCAGCTCCTACAATGAGCAGTTCTTC.

The CDR3 protein is CAIRSTGEGNTDTQYF. The DNA of the CDR3 is TGTGCCATCAGGTCGACGGGGGAGGGAAACACAGATACGCAGTATTTT. The J gene is TRBJ2-3, the V gene TRBV10-3, with 7 bases identical to TRBD2. The CDR3 loop spans 16 amino acids. V gave up 6 bases and J gave up 2 bases; unmatched junction bases: 11. In germline, CDR1 is ENHRY, CDR2 SYGVKD.

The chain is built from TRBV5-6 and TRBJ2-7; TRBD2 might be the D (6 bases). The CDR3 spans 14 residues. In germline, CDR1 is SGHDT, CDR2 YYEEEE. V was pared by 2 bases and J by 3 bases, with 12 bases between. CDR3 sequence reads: CASSFISTSYEQYF. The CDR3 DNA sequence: TGTGCCAGCAGCTTTATATCGACTAGCTACGAGCAGTACTTC.

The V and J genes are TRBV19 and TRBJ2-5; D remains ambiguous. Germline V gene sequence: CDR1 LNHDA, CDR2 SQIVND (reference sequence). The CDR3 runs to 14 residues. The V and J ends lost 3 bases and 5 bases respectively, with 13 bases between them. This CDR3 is CASSISGAIETQYF. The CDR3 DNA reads TGTGCCAGTAGTATCTCGGGTGCGATCGAGACCCAGTACTTC.

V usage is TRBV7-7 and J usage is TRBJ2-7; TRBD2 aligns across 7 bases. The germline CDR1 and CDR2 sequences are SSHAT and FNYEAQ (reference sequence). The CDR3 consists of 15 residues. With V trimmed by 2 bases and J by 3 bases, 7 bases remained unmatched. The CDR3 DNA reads TGTGCCAGCAGCTTACGGTTGGGAGGGAACTACGAGCAGTACTTC. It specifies CASSLRLGGNYEQYF. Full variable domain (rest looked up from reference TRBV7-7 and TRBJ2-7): GAGVSQSPRYKVTKRGQDVTLRCDPISSHATLYWYQQALGQGPEFLTYFNYEAQPDKSGLPSDRFSAERPEGSISTLTIQRTEQRDSAMYRCASSLRLGGNYEQYFGPGTRLTVT.

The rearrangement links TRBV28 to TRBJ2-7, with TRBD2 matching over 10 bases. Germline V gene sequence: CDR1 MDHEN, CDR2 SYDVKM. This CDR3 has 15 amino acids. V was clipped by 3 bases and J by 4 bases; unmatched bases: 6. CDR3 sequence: CASSFLAGGGYEQYF. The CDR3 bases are TGTGCCAGCAGTTTTTTAGCGGGAGGAGGGTACGAGCAGTACTTC.

Here the CDR3 DNA reads TGTGCCACCAGCAGAGGGGGGGTAAGCTCCTACGAGCAGTACTTC. This codes for CATSRGGVSSYEQYF. The V and J genes are TRBV15 and TRBJ2-7; tentatively, D is TRBD2 (6 bases). Germline values: CDR1 LNHNV, CDR2 YYDKDF (reference sequence). The CDR3 is 15 residues long. Between the trimmed V and J ends, which lost 1 base and 0 bases, there was a span of 10 bases.

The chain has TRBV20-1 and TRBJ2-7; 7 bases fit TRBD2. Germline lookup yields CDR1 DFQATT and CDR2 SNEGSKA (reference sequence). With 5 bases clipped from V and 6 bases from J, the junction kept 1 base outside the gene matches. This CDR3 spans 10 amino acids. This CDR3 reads CSAWGGEQYF. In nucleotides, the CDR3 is TGCAGTGCTTGGGGGGGCGAGCAGTACTTC.

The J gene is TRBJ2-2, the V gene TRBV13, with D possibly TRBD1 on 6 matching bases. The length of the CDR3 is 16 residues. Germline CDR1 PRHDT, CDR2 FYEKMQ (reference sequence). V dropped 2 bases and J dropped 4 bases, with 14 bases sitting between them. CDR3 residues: CASSLPQGQGTGELFF. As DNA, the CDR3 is TGTGCCAGCAGCTTACCGCAGGGGCAGGGCACCGGGGAGCTGTTTTTT.

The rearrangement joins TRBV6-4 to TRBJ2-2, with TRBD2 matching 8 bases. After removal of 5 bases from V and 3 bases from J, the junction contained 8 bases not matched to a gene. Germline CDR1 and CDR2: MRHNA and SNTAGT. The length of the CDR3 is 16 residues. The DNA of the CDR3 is TGTGCCAGCAGTTCTGATAGCGGGACCTACACCGGGGAGCTGTTTTTT. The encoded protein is CASSSDSGTYTGELFF.

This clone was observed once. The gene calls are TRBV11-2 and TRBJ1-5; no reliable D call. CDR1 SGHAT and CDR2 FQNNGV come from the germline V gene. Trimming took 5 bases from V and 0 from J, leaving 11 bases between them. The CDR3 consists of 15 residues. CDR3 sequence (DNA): TGTGCCAGCAGCGAGGGCCCTTATAGCAATCAGCCCCAGCATTTT. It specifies CASSEGPYSNQPQHF.

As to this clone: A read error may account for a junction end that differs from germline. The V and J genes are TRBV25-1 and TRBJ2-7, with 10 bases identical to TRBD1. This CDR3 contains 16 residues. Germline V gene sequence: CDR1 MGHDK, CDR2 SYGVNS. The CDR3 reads CASSASDRGRPYVQYF. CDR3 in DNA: TGTGCCAGCAGTGCCTCTGACAGGGGGCGACCCTACGTGCAGTACTTC.

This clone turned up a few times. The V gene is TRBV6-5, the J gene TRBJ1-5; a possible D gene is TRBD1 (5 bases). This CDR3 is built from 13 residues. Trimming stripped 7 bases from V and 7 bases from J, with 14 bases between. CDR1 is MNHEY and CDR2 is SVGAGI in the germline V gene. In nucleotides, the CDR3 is TGTGCCAGCACACGGGGGGTAGGGCAGCCCCAGCATTTT. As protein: CASTRGVGQPQHF.

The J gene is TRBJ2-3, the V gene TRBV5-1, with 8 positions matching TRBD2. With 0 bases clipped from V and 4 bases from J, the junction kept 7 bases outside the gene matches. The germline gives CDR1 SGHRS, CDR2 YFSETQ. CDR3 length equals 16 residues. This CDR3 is CASSLGAGAGADTQYF. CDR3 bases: TGCGCCAGCAGCTTGGGAGCGGGAGCGGGAGCAGATACGCAGTATTTT. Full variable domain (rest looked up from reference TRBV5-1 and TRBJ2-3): KAGVTQTPRYLIKTRGQQVTLSCSPISGHRSVSWYQQTPGQGLQFLFEYFSETQRNKGNFPGRFSGRQFSNSRSEMNVSTLELGDSALYLCASSLGAGAGADTQYFGPGTRLTVL.

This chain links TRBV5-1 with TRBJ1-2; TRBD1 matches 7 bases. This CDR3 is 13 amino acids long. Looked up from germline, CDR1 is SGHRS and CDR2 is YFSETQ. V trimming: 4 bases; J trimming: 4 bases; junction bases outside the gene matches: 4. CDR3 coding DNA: TGCGCCAGCAGCCCCCGGGACAGCTATGGCTACACCTTC. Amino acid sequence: CASSPRDSYGYTF. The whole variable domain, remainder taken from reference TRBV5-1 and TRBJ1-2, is KAGVTQTPRYLIKTRGQQVTLSCSPISGHRSVSWYQQTPGQGLQFLFEYFSETQRNKGNFPGRFSGRQFSNSRSEMNVSTLELGDSALYLCASSPRDSYGYTFGSGTRLTVV.

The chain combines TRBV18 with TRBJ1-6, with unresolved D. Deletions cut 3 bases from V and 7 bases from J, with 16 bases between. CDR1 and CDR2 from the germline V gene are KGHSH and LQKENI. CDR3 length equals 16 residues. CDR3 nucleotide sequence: TGTGCCAGCTCACCGAGCCAGGCGCTTCTAAATTCACCCCTCCACTTT. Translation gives CASSPSQALLNSPLHF.

CDR3 residues: CASRHIDSGKAEAFF. CDR3 in DNA: TGCGCCAGCAGACATATCGACAGTGGGAAAGCTGAAGCTTTCTTT. The V call is TRBV4-1, the J call TRBJ1-1, with D possibly TRBD1 on 5 matching bases. The CDR3 extends over 15 amino acids. Trimming stripped 6 bases from V and 6 bases from J, with 20 bases between. The germline V gene encodes CDR1 MGHRA and CDR2 YSYEKL.

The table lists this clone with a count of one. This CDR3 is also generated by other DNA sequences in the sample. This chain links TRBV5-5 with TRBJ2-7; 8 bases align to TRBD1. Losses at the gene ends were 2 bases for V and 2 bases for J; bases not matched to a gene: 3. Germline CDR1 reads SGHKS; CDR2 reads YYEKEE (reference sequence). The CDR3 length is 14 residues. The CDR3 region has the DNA TGTGCCAGCAGCTTATCAGGGGGCGCCTACGAGCAGTACTTC. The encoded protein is CASSLSGGAYEQYF.